This T cell receptor beta chain was found in a study of cytotoxic CD8 clonotypes in ibrutinib-treated CLL. Deep sequencing aimed at 1 in 200,000 to 1 in 1 million T cells' resolution. Sequencing was performed with immunoSEQ multiplex PCR; in TCRdb, only in-frame clones are kept and a portion is missing. The data show about 160,000 clones, approximately 80% seen once. In germline, CDR1 is LGHNA, CDR2 YSLEER. The length of the CDR3 is 17 residues. Trimming removed 5 bases from V and 4 bases from J, with 23 bases in between. Points from the study as a whole: Sampling times, which were not matched between the groups, differed between sustained-remission patients and progressing patients.

To note about this clone: Its specificity is unknown.

This chain connects TRBV4-3 to TRBJ1-2; TRBD1 might be the D (6 bases). The TCR sequence derives from a human donor with chronic lymphocytic leukemia. Sample: PBMCs, taken after 24 months of ibrutinib treatment. The CDR3 here is CASSEGGGQFTVYGYTF. DNA of the CDR3: TGCGCCAGCAGCGAAGGGGGGGGGCAGTTCACGGTCTATGGCTACACCTTC.